This T cell receptor (beta chain) is drawn from a study of blood T cell repertoires in COVID-19. Trimming removed 4 bases from V and 6 bases from J; junction bases left unmatched: 17. The CDR3 consists of 17 residues. CDR1 and CDR2 (germline): KGHSH, LQKENI. Some clones are missing from TCRdb's copy, which holds only in-frame ones; the method was immunoSEQ multiplex PCR. The table has 350,000 to 400,000 clones, approximately 90% seen once. This rearrangement joins TRBV18 to TRBJ1-1, with 7 bases identical to TRBD1. This receptor was taken from a woman in her thirties or forties who had been exposed to COVID-19. Sequencing was performed on PBMCs or T cells enriched from blood (not recorded which). For the CDR3, the DNA is TGTGCCAGCTCACTACAACCCCAAGGCTGGACAGGTGCTGAAGCTTTCTTT. Translated: CASSLQPQGWTGAEAFF.